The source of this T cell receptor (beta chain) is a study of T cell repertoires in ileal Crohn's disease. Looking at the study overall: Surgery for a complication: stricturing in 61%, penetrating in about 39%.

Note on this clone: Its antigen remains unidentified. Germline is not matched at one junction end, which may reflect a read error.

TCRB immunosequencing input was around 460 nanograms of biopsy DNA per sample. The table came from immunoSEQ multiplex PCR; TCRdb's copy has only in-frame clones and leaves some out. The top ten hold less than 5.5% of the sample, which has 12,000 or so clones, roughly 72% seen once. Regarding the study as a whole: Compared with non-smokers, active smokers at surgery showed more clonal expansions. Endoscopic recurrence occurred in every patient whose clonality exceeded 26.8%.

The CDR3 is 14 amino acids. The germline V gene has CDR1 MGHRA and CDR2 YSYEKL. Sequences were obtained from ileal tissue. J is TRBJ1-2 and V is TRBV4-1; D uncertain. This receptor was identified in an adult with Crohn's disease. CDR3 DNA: TGTGCCAGCAGCCAAGTTTCGGGTGAGGGTGGCTACACCTTC. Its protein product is CASSQVSGEGGYTF.